A selection of T cell receptor beta chains follows, all from one sample in a study of T cell responses to AZD1222 COVID-19 vaccine. TCRdb's table, derived via immunoSEQ multiplex PCR, lists solely in-frame clones and lacks some. Among some 120,000 clones listed, approximately 93% were seen once. This sample comprised peripheral blood, obtained on day 0 of AZD1222 vaccination. Every receptor here comes from an adult in good health. The CDR3 runs from the conserved cysteine through the conserved F or W. D genes are given only for firm matches. Size tells how often a clone was seen (once, few, many) or the class of an expanded clone, and some rows leave it out.

clone_size j_call cdr3_length d_call v_call cdr3_nt cdr3_aa
once TRBJ1-5 13 TRBD1 TRBV6-4 TGTGCCAGCAGTGAGGGACAGAATCAGCCCCAGCATTTT CASSEGQNQPQHF
- TRBJ2-2 17 TRBD1 TRBV14 TGTGCCAGCAGCCTCCGCTCCGGGACAGCGAACACCGGGGAGCTGTTTTTT CASSLRSGTANTGELFF
once TRBJ2-7 15 - TRBV5-6 TGTGCCAGCAGCTTAGGGCCTTCACACGGCTACGAGCAGTACTTC CASSLGPSHGYEQYF
- TRBJ2-7 13 TRBD1 TRBV19 TGTGCCAGTAGTATTAACAGGGGCTACGAGCAGTACTTC CASSINRGYEQYF
- TRBJ1-5 15 - TRBV2 TGTGCCAGCAGTGAGACAAAGGTACGGGGTCAGCCCCAGCATTTT CASSETKVRGQPQHF
- TRBJ1-1 15 - TRBV21-1 TGTGCCAGCAGCAAAGCGAGGTTCGGAGGCTCTGAAGCTTTCTTT CASSKARFGGSEAFF
- TRBJ2-3 14 - TRBV4-2 TGTGCCAGCAGCAACGCCGGCCGCACAGATACGCAGTATTTT CASSNAGRTDTQYF
- TRBJ2-1 17 TRBD2 TRBV5-1 TGCGCCAGCAGCTTGGGAGGGGGTAGCGGGAGTCGGAATGAGCAGTTCTTC CASSLGGGSGSRNEQFF
- TRBJ2-7 13 TRBD1 TRBV29-1 TGCAGCGTTGGTCAGACAGGGGTAGGCGAGCAGTACTTC CSVGQTGVGEQYF
- TRBJ1-6 13 TRBD1 TRBV6-5 TGTGCCAGTGTGGGACAGTACAATTCACCCCTCCACTTT CASVGQYNSPLHF
- TRBJ1-5 12 - TRBV3-1/TRBV3-2 TGTGCCAGCAGCTCGGGAGATCAGCCCCAGCATTTT CASSSGDQPQHF
- TRBJ2-7 14 - TRBV5-4 TGTGCCAGCAGCTCCCCAGGGGAGAACTACGAGCAGTACTTC CASSSPGENYEQYF
- TRBJ2-7 13 - TRBV6-5 TGTGCCAGCGGGGACACCGCTACCCACGAGCAGTACTTC CASGDTATHEQYF
- TRBJ2-6 14 - TRBV5-1 TGCGCCAGCAGCTTAGGCTCTGGGGCCAACGTCCTGACTTTC CASSLGSGANVLTF
- TRBJ1-1 17 - TRBV27 TGTGCCAGCAGTTCACACACACAGCGTCCCAGTGAGGGTGAAGCTTTCTTT CASSSHTQRPSEGEAFF
- TRBJ2-1 15 - TRBV7-3 TGTGCCAGCAGCTTAATTGGGGACGCTTACAATGAGCAGTTCTTC CASSLIGDAYNEQFF
- TRBJ1-2 14 - TRBV19 TGTGCCAGTAGTATTCGTGTGGGGTTCTATGGCTACACCTTC CASSIRVGFYGYTF
- TRBJ2-1 19 TRBD2 TRBV2 TGTGCCAGCAGCGTCCCGGGACTAGCGGGAGGGAATATGGGAAATGAGCAGTTCTTC CASSVPGLAGGNMGNEQFF
- TRBJ1-1 11 - TRBV7-8 TGTGCCAGCAGCTTAGCCGCAGCGGCTTTCTTT CASSLAAAAFF
- TRBJ1-3 12 - TRBV24-1 TGTGCCACCAGGGACGATGGAAACACCATATATTTT CATRDDGNTIYF
- TRBJ1-5 14 - TRBV19 TGTGCCAGTACCCCACCGGGGACGGTTCAGCCCCAGCATTTT CASTPPGTVQPQHF
once TRBJ1-1 14 - TRBV5-1 TGCGCCAGCAACCTACAGGACCCAACGGCTGAAGCTTTCTTT CASNLQDPTAEAFF
- TRBJ2-1 12 TRBD1 TRBV6-5 TGTGCCAGCTCAACAGGGGGCAGAGAGCAGTTCTTC CASSTGGREQFF
- TRBJ1-2 17 - TRBV10-2 TGCGCCAGCAGTGATTCGGGTGGGGGAGAGGCTAACTATGGCTACACCTTC CASSDSGGGEANYGYTF
- TRBJ1-6 14 TRBD1 TRBV9 TGTGCCAGCAGGAGGGGACAGGGGACGTCACCCCTCCACTTT CASRRGQGTSPLHF
- TRBJ2-1 16 TRBD2 TRBV7-9 TGTGCCAGCAGCTTTGGCGGGAGCGACACCTACAATGAGCAGTTCTTC CASSFGGSDTYNEQFF
- TRBJ2-1 15 TRBD2 TRBV5-1 TGCGCCAGCAGCTTGGCGACTAGCGGGAGCGATGAGCAGTTCTTC CASSLATSGSDEQFF
once TRBJ1-6 16 - TRBV4-2 TGTGCCAGCAGCCAGCTCTCAGGGGTAAGAGGTTCACCCCTCCACTTT CASSQLSGVRGSPLHF
once TRBJ2-1 17 - TRBV28 TGTGCCAGCAGTTCAAGGACCTCCGAGCGCTCCTACAATGAGCAGTTCTTC CASSSRTSERSYNEQFF
- TRBJ2-7 15 - TRBV7-8 TGTGCCAGCAGTCCGAGGGGGGGGTACTCCTACGAGCAGTACTTC CASSPRGGYSYEQYF
once TRBJ1-5 12 - TRBV28 TGTGCCAGCAGACCCTCGAATCAGCCCCAGCATTTT CASRPSNQPQHF
- TRBJ2-1 12 TRBD2 TRBV7-3 TGTGCCAGCAGCTCGAGGGCTAGCGGACAGTTCTTC CASSSRASGQFF
- TRBJ1-3 15 - TRBV7-2 TGTGCCAGCAGCTTAGCGGCCGGGGGCATAGACACCATATATTTT CASSLAAGGIDTIYF
once TRBJ2-7 16 - TRBV10-3 TGTGCCATCAGTGAGTCAGGAAGCGGGCTCTCCTACGAGCAGTACTTC CAISESGSGLSYEQYF
- TRBJ2-3 14 - TRBV11-2 TGTGCCAGCAGCCCCAGACAGCTCGGAGATACGCAGTATTTT CASSPRQLGDTQYF
- TRBJ1-3 20 - TRBV6-6 TGTGCCAGCAGTCCCTCCCTGATTGGAGGAGGCCTTTCCTCTGGAAACACCATATATTTT CASSPSLIGGGLSSGNTIYF
- TRBJ2-2 17 TRBD2 TRBV27 TGTGCCAGCAGTTTATCTTCGCTAGCGGGAGTCGGAGGGGAGCTGTTTTTT CASSLSSLAGVGGELFF
once TRBJ1-2 13 TRBD1 TRBV6-5 TGTGCCAGCAGCGCCGGGACAGGGGTTGGCTACACCTTC CASSAGTGVGYTF
- TRBJ2-1 15 TRBD1 TRBV10-2 TGCGCCAGCAGTGAGATGGGACAGGGGTACAATGAGCAGTTCTTC CASSEMGQGYNEQFF
- TRBJ1-2 15 - TRBV5-1 TGCGCCAGCAGCTTAGGGGACACCTTAAACTATGGCTACACCTTC CASSLGDTLNYGYTF
once TRBJ1-5 16 - TRBV6-6 TGTGCCAGCAGTTCAAGACCCCTTCGGGGCAATCAGCCCCAGCATTTT CASSSRPLRGNQPQHF
- TRBJ2-1 15 TRBD1 TRBV28 TGTGCCAGCAGGCCCGCTGGACAGGGCTACAATGAGCAGTTCTTC CASRPAGQGYNEQFF
- TRBJ2-5 14 - TRBV7-8 TGTGCCAGCAGCCAACAGGGCTCCAGGGAGACCCAGTACTTC CASSQQGSRETQYF
- TRBJ1-2 16 - TRBV7-8 TGTGCCAGCAGCTTAGTAGGGCCAGGGATTAGCTATGGCTACACCTTC CASSLVGPGISYGYTF
- TRBJ2-7 16 TRBD2 TRBV7-9 TGTGCCAGCAGCTATTCGGGGGGGTCTTCCCGGTTCGAGCAGTACTTC CASSYSGGSSRFEQYF
- TRBJ2-7 15 TRBD1 TRBV28 TGTGCCAGCAGCAGATACGGACAGGGGGCCTACGAGCAGTACTTC CASSRYGQGAYEQYF
- TRBJ1-2 12 - TRBV25-1 TGTGCCAGCAGTGCAGGGGTGAAAGGCTACACCTTC CASSAGVKGYTF
few TRBJ2-7 13 - TRBV3-1/TRBV3-2 TGTGCCAGCAGCCAAGCAGGGGTGGGCGAGCAGTACTTC CASSQAGVGEQYF
- TRBJ1-2 12 - TRBV19 TGTGCCAGTATTGGGGATGTAGGCACCGAGGCCTTC CASIGDVGTEAF
- TRBJ1-3 13 - TRBV20-1 TGCAGTGCTAGTCGGGGAACTGGAAACACCATATATTTT CSASRGTGNTIYF
- TRBJ2-3 15 TRBD1 TRBV24-1 TGTGCCACCAGGACGGGACAGGGGGCCACAGATACGCAGTATTTT CATRTGQGATDTQYF
- TRBJ2-4 13 TRBD1 TRBV6-2/TRBV6-3 TGTGCCAGCAGTACAGGGGTACGGGACATTCAGTACTTC CASSTGVRDIQYF
- TRBJ2-5 13 TRBD1 TRBV24-1 TGTGCCACCAGGGGGACAGCCCAAGAGACCCAGTACTTC CATRGTAQETQYF
- TRBJ2-1 15 TRBD2 TRBV9 TGTGCCAGCAGCCTCGGACTAGCGGGAGCAGGGGAGCAGTTCTTC CASSLGLAGAGEQFF